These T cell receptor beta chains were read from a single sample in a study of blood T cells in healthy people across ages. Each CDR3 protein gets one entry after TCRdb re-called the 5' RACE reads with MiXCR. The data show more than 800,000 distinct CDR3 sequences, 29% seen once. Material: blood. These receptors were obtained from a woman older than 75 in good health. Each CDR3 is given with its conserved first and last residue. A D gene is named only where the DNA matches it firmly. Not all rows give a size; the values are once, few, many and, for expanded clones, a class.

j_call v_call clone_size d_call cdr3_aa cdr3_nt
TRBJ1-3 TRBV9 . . CASSARDSGNTIYF TGTGCCAGCAGCGCTCGGGACTCTGGAAACACCATATATTTT
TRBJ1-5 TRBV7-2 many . CASSLGLSGGQPQHF TGTGCCAGCAGCTTAGGACTTTCCGGAGGTCAGCCCCAGCATTTT
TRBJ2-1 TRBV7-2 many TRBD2 CASSFGLASNEQFF TGTGCCAGCAGCTTCGGACTAGCGAGTAATGAGCAGTTCTTC
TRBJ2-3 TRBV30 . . CAWSSKMGRTDTQYF TGTGCCTGGAGTTCAAAAATGGGAAGGACAGATACGCAGTATTTT
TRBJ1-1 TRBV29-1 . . CSVVVAAAGTEVFF TGCAGCGTGGTGGTCGCCGCTGCTGGCACTGAAGTTTTCTTT
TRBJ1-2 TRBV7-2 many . CASTLTRLRGRHGYTF TGTGCCAGCACCCTAACGAGGTTGAGAGGGAGACATGGCTACACCTTC
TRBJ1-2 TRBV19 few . CASRADGNYGYTF TGTGCCAGTAGAGCGGACGGTAACTATGGCTACACCTTC
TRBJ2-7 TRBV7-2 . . CASSRDNSYERYF TGTGCCAGCAGCCGGGACAACTCCTACGAGCGGTACTTC
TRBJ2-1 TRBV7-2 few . CASSQSLSSYNEQFF TGTGCCAGCAGCCAAAGTTTGAGCTCCTACAATGAGCAGTTCTTC
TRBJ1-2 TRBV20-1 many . CSARDDSYTYGYTF TGCAGTGCTAGGGACGACAGCTACACCTATGGCTACACCTTC
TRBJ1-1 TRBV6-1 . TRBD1 CASNRQGGVNTEAFF TGTGCCAGCAATCGACAGGGGGGGGTGAACACTGAAGCTTTCTTT
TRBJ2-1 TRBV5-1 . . CASSFGASPRNEQFF TGCGCCAGCAGCTTCGGGGCTAGCCCCCGCAATGAGCAGTTCTTC
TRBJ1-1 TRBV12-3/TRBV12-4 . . CASSFTGGGTEAFF TGTGCCAGCAGTTTTACCGGAGGAGGCACTGAAGCTTTCTTT
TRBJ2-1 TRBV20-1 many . CSASGGYNEQFF TGCAGTGCTAGCGGGGGATACAATGAGCAGTTCTTC
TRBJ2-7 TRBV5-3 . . CASIPGHFSYEQYF TGTGCCAGCATCCCTGGCCACTTCTCCTACGAGCAGTACTTC
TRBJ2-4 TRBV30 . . CARSSGPTKNIQYF TGTGCCCGGAGTTCGGGACCAACCAAAAACATTCAGTACTTC
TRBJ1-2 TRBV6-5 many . CASSYSSGESGYTF TGTGCCAGCAGTTACTCTTCAGGGGAGAGTGGCTACACCTTC
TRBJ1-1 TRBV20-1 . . CSARVPQGNTEAFF TGCAGTGCTAGAGTCCCCCAGGGAAACACTGAAGCTTTCTTT
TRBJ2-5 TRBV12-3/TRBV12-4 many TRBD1 CASRPTGAGETQYF TGTGCCAGCAGGCCCACAGGGGCGGGAGAGACCCAGTACTTC
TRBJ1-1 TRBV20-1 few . CSARPGIEAFF TGCAGTGCTAGACCCGGGATTGAAGCTTTCTTT
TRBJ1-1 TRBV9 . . CASSVVFSGGTEAFF TGTGCCAGCAGCGTAGTGTTTAGCGGCGGGACTGAAGCTTTCTTT
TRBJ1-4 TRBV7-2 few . CASSSTRVTNEKLFF TGTGCCAGCAGCTCCACCAGGGTGACTAATGAAAAACTGTTTTTT
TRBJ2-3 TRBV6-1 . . CASSASMIGGTDTQYF TGTGCCAGCAGTGCCAGTATGATAGGGGGAACAGATACGCAGTATTTT
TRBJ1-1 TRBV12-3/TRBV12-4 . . CASSSVGPGEAFF TGTGCCAGCAGTTCTGTGGGGCCCGGGGAAGCTTTCTTT
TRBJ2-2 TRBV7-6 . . CASSLGRGLTGELFF TGTGCCAGCAGCTTAGGACGGGGCCTAACCGGGGAGCTGTTTTTT
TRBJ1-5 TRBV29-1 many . CSVLEGIGQPQHF TGCAGCGTTCTTGAGGGTATCGGGCAGCCCCAGCATTTT
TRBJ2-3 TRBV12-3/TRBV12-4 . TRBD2 CASSQVAGTSTDTQYF TGTGCCAGCAGCCAAGTAGCGGGGACTAGCACAGATACGCAGTATTTT
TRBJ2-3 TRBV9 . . CASSADYTDTQYF TGTGCCAGCAGCGCCGACTACACAGATACGCAGTATTTT
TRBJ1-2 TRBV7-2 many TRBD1 CASSLSGGTGDGRGYTF TGTGCCAGCAGCTTATCCGGCGGCACAGGGGATGGACGAGGCTACACCTTC
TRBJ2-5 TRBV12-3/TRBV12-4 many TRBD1 CASSRSGTGVWYQETQYF TGTGCCAGCAGCAGATCCGGGACAGGGGTCTGGTACCAAGAGACCCAGTACTTC
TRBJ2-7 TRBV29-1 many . CSVTSWADEQYF TGCAGCGTTACTAGTTGGGCCGACGAGCAGTACTTC
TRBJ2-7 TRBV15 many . CATSRGKGLSSYEQYF TGTGCCACCAGCAGAGGAAAGGGCCTGAGCTCCTACGAGCAGTACTTC
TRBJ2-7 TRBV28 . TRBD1 CASSLWGTGSYEQYF TGTGCCAGCAGTTTATGGGGGACAGGCTCCTACGAGCAGTACTTC